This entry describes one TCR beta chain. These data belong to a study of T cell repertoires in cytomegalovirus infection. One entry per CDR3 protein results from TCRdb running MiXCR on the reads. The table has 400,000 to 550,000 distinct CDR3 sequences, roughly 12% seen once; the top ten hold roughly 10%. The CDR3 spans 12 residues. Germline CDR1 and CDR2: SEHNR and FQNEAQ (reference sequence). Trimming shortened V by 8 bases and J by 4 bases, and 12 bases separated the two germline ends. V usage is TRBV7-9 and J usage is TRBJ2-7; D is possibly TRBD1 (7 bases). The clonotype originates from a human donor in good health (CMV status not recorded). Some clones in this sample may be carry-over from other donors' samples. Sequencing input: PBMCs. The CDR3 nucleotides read TGTGCCAGCGTGGGGGGACAGTACGAGCAGTACTTC. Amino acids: CASVGGQYEQYF.